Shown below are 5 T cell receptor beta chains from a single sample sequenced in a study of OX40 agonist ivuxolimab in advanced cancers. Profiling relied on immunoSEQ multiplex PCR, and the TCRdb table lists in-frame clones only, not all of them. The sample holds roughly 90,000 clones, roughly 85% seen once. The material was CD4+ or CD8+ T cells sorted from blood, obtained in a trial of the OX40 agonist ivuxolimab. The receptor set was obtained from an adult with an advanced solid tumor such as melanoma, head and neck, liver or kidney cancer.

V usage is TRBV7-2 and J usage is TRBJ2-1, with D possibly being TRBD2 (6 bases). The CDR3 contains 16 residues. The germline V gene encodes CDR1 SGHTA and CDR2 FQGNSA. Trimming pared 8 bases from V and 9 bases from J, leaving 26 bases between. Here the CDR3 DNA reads TGTGCCAGCGGCGATTTTCGGAGCCCACTGGGGGGTGAGCAGTTCTTC. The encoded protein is CASGDFRSPLGGEQFF.

CDR3 DNA: TGCGCCAGCAGCTCATTAGCGGGGCCTTCCTACGAGCAGTACTTC. Its protein is CASSSLAGPSYEQYF. V and J are TRBV5-1 and TRBJ2-7, with 8 bases matching TRBD2. The CDR3 has 15 amino acids. J was trimmed by 1 base and V by 3 bases; bases with no gene match: 6. Looked up from germline, CDR1 is SGHRS and CDR2 is YFSETQ.

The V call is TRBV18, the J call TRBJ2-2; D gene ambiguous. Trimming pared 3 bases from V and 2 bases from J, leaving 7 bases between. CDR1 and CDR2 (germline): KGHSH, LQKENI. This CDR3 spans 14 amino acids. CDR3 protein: CASSPRQNTGELFF. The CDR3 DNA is TGTGCCAGCTCACCGCGACAAAACACCGGGGAGCTGTTTTTT.

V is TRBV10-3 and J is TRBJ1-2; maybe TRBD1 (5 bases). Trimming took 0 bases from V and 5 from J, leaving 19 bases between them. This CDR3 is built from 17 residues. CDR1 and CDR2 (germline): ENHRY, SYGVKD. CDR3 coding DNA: TGTGCCATCAGTGAGTCAGGCAGGGCTACAGAGAAGTATGGCTACACCTTC. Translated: CAISESGRATEKYGYTF.

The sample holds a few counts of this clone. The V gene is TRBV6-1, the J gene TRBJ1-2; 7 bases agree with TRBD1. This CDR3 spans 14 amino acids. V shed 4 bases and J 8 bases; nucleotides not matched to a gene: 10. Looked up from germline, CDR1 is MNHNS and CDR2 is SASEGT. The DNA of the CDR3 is TGTGCCAGCAGTGCACAGGGGACTCTCAAGGGCTACACCTTC. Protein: CASSAQGTLKGYTF.